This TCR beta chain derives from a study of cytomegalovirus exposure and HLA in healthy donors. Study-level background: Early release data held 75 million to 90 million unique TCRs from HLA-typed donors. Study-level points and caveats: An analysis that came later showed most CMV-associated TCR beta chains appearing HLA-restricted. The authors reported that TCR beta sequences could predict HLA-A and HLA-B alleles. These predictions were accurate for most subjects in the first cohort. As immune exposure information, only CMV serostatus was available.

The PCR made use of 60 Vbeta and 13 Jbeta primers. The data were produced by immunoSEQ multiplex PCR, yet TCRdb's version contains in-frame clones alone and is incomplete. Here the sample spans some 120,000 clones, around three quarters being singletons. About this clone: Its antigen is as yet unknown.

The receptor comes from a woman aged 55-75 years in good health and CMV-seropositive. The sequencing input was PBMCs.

In DNA, the CDR3 is TGTGCCAGTAATGAACTAGGGAGATCCCCGAACACTGAAGCTTTCTTT. The encoded protein is CASNELGRSPNTEAFF. V gene TRBV19 combines with J gene TRBJ1-1; D is unresolved. Germline assignment: CDR1 LNHDA and CDR2 SQIVND (reference sequence). The CDR3 contains 16 residues. Trimming left V 7 bases short and J 1 base short, with 19 bases between.